The 23 T cell receptor beta chains reported below all come from one sample, sequenced in a study of shared clonotypes between healthy human individuals. Here immunoSEQ multiplex PCR was the method, and the copy in TCRdb shows in-frame clones only, minus some. The sample yields 1,400,000 or so clones, about 98.5% seen once. Material for sequencing was naive CD4+ T cells sorted from blood. As to subset: CD45RA+ positively selected. The source is a young man in good health.

This chain connects TRBV4-3 to TRBJ1-5; no firm D call. The CDR3 contains 13 residues. Germline assignment: CDR1 LGHNA and CDR2 YSLEER. V lost 4 bases to trimming and J lost 4 bases, with 8 bases between them. CDR3 amino acids: CASSLRANQPQHF. The DNA of the CDR3 is TGCGCCAGCAGCCTAAGGGCTAATCAGCCCCAGCATTTT.

The chain couples TRBV7-9 to TRBJ1-5; perhaps TRBD1 as D (5 bases). The CDR3 runs to 14 residues. CDR1 and CDR2 from the germline V gene are SEHNR and FQNEAQ (reference sequence). Trimming cost V 2 bases and J 7 bases, with 12 bases left between them. The CDR3 protein is CASSLIGGGQPQHF. In nucleotides, the CDR3 is TGTGCCAGCAGCTTAATTGGGGGTGGGCAGCCCCAGCATTTT. Full variable domain (missing parts from reference TRBV7-9 and TRBJ1-5): DTGVSQNPRHKITKRGQNVTFRCDPISEHNRLYWYRQTLGQGPEFLTYFQNEAQLEKSRLLSDRFSAERPKGSFSTLEIQRTEQGDSAMYLCASSLIGGGQPQHFGDGTRLSIL.

The chain is built from TRBV28 and TRBJ1-1; 10 bases agree with TRBD1. Looked up from germline, CDR1 is MDHEN and CDR2 is SYDVKM. V trimming: 6 bases; J trimming: 1 base; junction bases outside the gene matches: 8. The CDR3 has 16 residues. The CDR3 DNA is TGTGCCAGCAGCCGGGGACAGGGGCGGAAGAACACTGAAGCTTTCTTT. It specifies CASSRGQGRKNTEAFF.

This chain links TRBV2 with TRBJ2-1; no firm D call. V was trimmed by 4 bases and J by 6 bases, leaving 13 bases between them. The CDR3 runs 14 residues. Germline V gene data show CDR1 as SNHLY and CDR2 as FYNNEI. Here the CDR3 reads CASSVGYAANEQFF. DNA of the CDR3: TGTGCCAGCAGTGTAGGCTATGCAGCCAATGAGCAGTTCTTC.

V is TRBV7-6 and J is TRBJ2-7, with 9 positions matching TRBD1. V dropped 5 bases and J dropped 5; count of bases not matched to a gene: 7. This CDR3 region has 14 residues. Germline assignment: CDR1 SGHVS and CDR2 FNYEAQ. The CDR3 DNA reads TGTGCCAGCAGCCCGGGGACAGGGTCTCACGAGCAGTACTTC. Translating it yields CASSPGTGSHEQYF.

This chain connects TRBV10-3 to TRBJ2-3; TRBD2 agrees at 10 bases. After removal of 6 bases from V and 0 bases from J, the junction contained 3 bases not matched to a gene. The germline CDR1 and CDR2 sequences are ENHRY and SYGVKD. This CDR3 contains 15 residues. The CDR3: CAISLTSGSTDTQYF. DNA for the CDR3: TGTGCCATCAGCCTGACTAGCGGGAGCACAGATACGCAGTATTTT.

The J gene is TRBJ2-1, the V gene TRBV18, with D tentatively TRBD2 (5 bases). This CDR3 has 18 amino acids. Germline V gene lookup returns CDR1 KGHSH and CDR2 LQKENI. V was clipped by 0 bases and J by 4 bases, with 19 bases between them. CDR3 protein: CASSPPVGGRGPYNEQFF. The DNA for the CDR3 is TGTGCCAGCTCACCACCGGTTGGCGGGCGCGGCCCGTACAATGAGCAGTTCTTC.

This chain uses TRBV5-1 with TRBJ2-1; either TRBD1 or TRBD2 may fit D (5 bases each). This CDR3 has 15 amino acids. The V end lost 4 bases, the J end lost 0 bases, and 11 bases lay between the germline ends. Germline V gives CDR1 SGHRS, CDR2 YFSETQ. CDR3 amino acids: CASSPGPDSYNEQFF. The CDR3 DNA is TGCGCCAGCAGCCCGGGACCAGACTCCTACAATGAGCAGTTCTTC.

This sequence joins TRBV18 and TRBJ1-1; D gene ambiguous. There are 12 residues in the CDR3. V lost 2 bases, J lost 6 bases, and 7 bases lay in between. Germline-derived CDR1 and CDR2 are KGHSH and LQKENI. CDR3 sequence (DNA): TGTGCCAGCTCACCAACGTCCCCTGAAGCTTTCTTT. This codes for CASSPTSPEAFF.

A remark on this clone: Distinct nucleotide sequences in the sample also encode this CDR3. The chain joins TRBV9 to TRBJ2-7; D call uncertain. The germline CDR1 and CDR2 sequences are SGDLS and YYNGEE. The germline V and J ends were trimmed by 0 bases and 3 bases, with 10 bases remaining between them. This CDR3 has 14 amino acids. CDR3 residues: CASSVAGQDYEQYF. The CDR3 DNA reads as TGTGCCAGCAGCGTAGCTGGGCAGGACTACGAGCAGTACTTC. Combining the CDR3 with reference TRBV9 and TRBJ2-7 gives the whole variable domain DSGVTQTPKHLITATGQRVTLRCSPRSGDLSVYWYQQSLDQGLQFLIQYYNGEERAKGNILERFSAQQFPDLHSELNLSSLELGDSALYFCASSVAGQDYEQYFGPGTRLTVT.

The rearrangement links TRBV27 to TRBJ2-7; D is possibly TRBD2 (6 bases). Trimming pared 4 bases from V and 0 bases from J, leaving 16 bases between. This CDR3 contains 16 residues. Per germline, CDR1 MNHEY and CDR2 SMNVEV (reference sequence). This CDR3 is CASSSGAMGTSYEQYF. The CDR3 DNA reads as TGTGCCAGCAGTTCGGGAGCAATGGGGACCTCCTACGAGCAGTACTTC.

V and J are TRBV6-5 and TRBJ2-3; D gene uncertain. The CDR3 is 12 amino acids. CDR1 MNHEY and CDR2 SVGAGI come from the germline V gene. V lost 5 bases, J lost 6 bases, and 9 bases lay in between. CDR3 loop: CASSHPTDTQYF. CDR3 nucleotides: TGTGCCAGCAGTCACCCGACGGATACGCAGTATTTT.

This chain uses TRBV28 with TRBJ1-5, with D tentatively TRBD1 (6 bases). Germline CDR1 MDHEN, CDR2 SYDVKM. The ends were cut back, 3 bases at V and 0 bases at J, with 15 bases in the middle. The CDR3 totals 17 residues. Written as DNA, the CDR3 is TGTGCCAGCAGTTTCTCCTATCAGGGGAATAGCAATCAGCCCCAGCATTTT. Its translation: CASSFSYQGNSNQPQHF.

The chain carries TRBV5-1 and TRBJ2-6, with TRBD2 matching over 7 bases. Germline V gene sequence: CDR1 SGHRS, CDR2 YFSETQ. This CDR3 spans 22 amino acids. V lost 3 bases and J lost 2; bases outside the gene matches: 23. CDR3 nucleotide sequence: TGCGCCAGCAGCTCCCTCGGAGGCGGGAGCTCCCCCCAAACCACTGGGGCCAACGTCCTGACTTTC. Encoded protein: CASSSLGGGSSPQTTGANVLTF.

This clone appeared a single time. The chain uses TRBV27 and TRBJ1-2; possibly TRBD1 for D (5 bases). The CDR3 runs 13 residues. Trimming cost V 2 bases and J 6 bases, with 10 bases left between them. Germline V gene lookup returns CDR1 MNHEY and CDR2 SMNVEV (reference sequence). Here the CDR3 reads CASSLNRQDGYTF. Here the CDR3 DNA reads TGTGCCAGCAGTTTAAACAGGCAGGATGGCTACACCTTC.

The V call is TRBV29-1, the J call TRBJ2-1; TRBD1 or TRBD2 may be the D gene (7 bases each). CDR1 and CDR2 (germline): SQVTM, ANQGSEA. This CDR3 is built from 14 residues. The CDR3 bases are TGCACCTCAGGGGGGGGCAGGGGCTACAATGAGCAGTTCTTC. Protein sequence: CTSGGGRGYNEQFF.

The J gene is TRBJ2-3, the V gene TRBV9, with D perhaps TRBD2 (6 bases). Trimming took 2 bases from V and 6 from J, leaving 13 bases between them. The germline V gene has CDR1 SGDLS and CDR2 YYNGEE. This CDR3 comprises 14 residues. CDR3: CASSVIMAGDTQYF. The CDR3 DNA reads TGTGCCAGCAGCGTGATAATGGCGGGGGATACGCAGTATTTT.

Comments on this clone: The identical CDR3 is also encoded by other nucleotide sequences in the sample. The chain uses TRBV27 and TRBJ2-3; D gene ambiguous. Per the germline V gene, CDR1 is MNHEY and CDR2 is SMNVEV (reference sequence). V dropped 0 bases and J dropped 2 bases, with 3 bases sitting between them. The CDR3 totals 13 residues. The CDR3 spells CASSLSVTDTQYF. DNA of the CDR3: TGTGCCAGCAGTTTATCCGTCACAGATACGCAGTATTTT.

The CDR3 DNA sequence: TGTGCCAGCAGCGGTGGGACAGGGACCAACACCGGGGAGCTGTTTTTT. Translating it yields CASSGGTGTNTGELFF. This sequence joins TRBV11-3 and TRBJ2-2, with TRBD1 identical over 9 bases. This CDR3 spans 16 amino acids. J gave up 2 bases and V 5 bases, and 6 bases lay outside the gene matches. The V gene's germline CDR1 is SGHNT and CDR2 YENEEA.

The CDR3 here is CASSVTGSGAQYF. The CDR3 coding sequence is TGTGCCAGCAGTGTGACAGGTTCCGGGGCCCAGTACTTC. The chain recombines TRBV25-1 with TRBJ2-5; possible D gene TRBD1, 6 bases. The CDR3 runs 13 residues. V was cut by 4 bases and J by 9 bases, with 15 bases left in between. Germline CDR1 reads MGHDK; CDR2 reads SYGVNS.

The chain employs TRBV19 and TRBJ1-1; possible D gene TRBD1, 5 bases. Trimming took 5 bases from V and 0 from J, leaving 16 bases between them. Germline V gives CDR1 LNHDA, CDR2 SQIVND (reference sequence). This CDR3 comprises 16 residues. As DNA, the CDR3 is TGTGCCAGTAGTCTTCATCTCCGGGGGATGAACACTGAAGCTTTCTTT. Its protein is CASSLHLRGMNTEAFF.

The chain links TRBV28 to TRBJ2-1; TRBD2 aligns across 7 bases. J was trimmed by 0 bases and V by 7 bases; bases with no gene match: 9. The CDR3 sequence is 16 residues long. Per germline, CDR1 MDHEN and CDR2 SYDVKM. The CDR3 nucleotides read TGTGCCAGCATCGATCTCGGCGGGAGCTCCTACAATGAGCAGTTCTTC. Translating it yields CASIDLGGSSYNEQFF.

This chain uses TRBV5-1 with TRBJ1-2, with D hard to call. This CDR3 has 15 residues. Germline values: CDR1 SGHRS, CDR2 YFSETQ. The ends were cut back, 0 bases at V and 8 bases at J, with 17 bases in the middle. The CDR3 coding sequence is TGCGCCAGCAGCTTGGCTGGGGAAGCCATTGGCGGCTACACCTTC. Protein sequence: CASSLAGEAIGGYTF.